This T cell receptor beta chain was sequenced for a study of blood T cell repertoires in COVID-19. Libraries were prepared by immunoSEQ multiplex PCR; TCRdb keeps only in-frame clonotypes and omits some of them. The sample has 260,000 or so clones; 83% are singletons. Trimming took off 0 bases at V and 2 bases at J, with 17 bases between the two ends. Germline V lookup: CDR1 LGHDT, CDR2 YNNKEL (reference sequence). There are 18 residues in the CDR3. Sequencing was carried out using PBMCs or T cells enriched from blood (not recorded which). This chain uses TRBV3-1 (or the pseudogene TRBV3-2) with TRBJ1-3; D uncertain. The source is a woman aged 35 to 49 who had been exposed to COVID-19. The CDR3 here is CASSQDRGSTAAGNTIYF. The CDR3 nucleotides are TGTGCCAGCAGCCAAGACCGAGGGAGTACAGCGGCTGGAAACACCATATATTTT.